This T cell receptor beta chain was documented in a study of blood T cell repertoires in COVID-19. The protocol was immunoSEQ multiplex PCR, while the TCRdb copy is restricted to in-frame clones and leaves out a portion. The repertoire includes around 150,000 clones, 65% to 90% of them detected once, and roughly 8% sits in the top ten. Germline V gives CDR1 SGHVS, CDR2 FQNEAQ. There are 14 residues in the CDR3. With V trimmed by 3 bases and J by 3 bases, 2 bases remained unmatched. This clone has a handful of counts. The rearrangement joins TRBV7-8 to TRBJ1-5, with 7 nucleotides matching TRBD1. Material: peripheral blood. This clonotype was sampled from a man between 60 and 70 years old with acute or convalescent COVID-19. CDR3 protein: CASSLGQLNQPQHF. CDR3 nucleotides: TGTGCCAGCAGCTTGGGACAGCTCAATCAGCCCCAGCATTTT.